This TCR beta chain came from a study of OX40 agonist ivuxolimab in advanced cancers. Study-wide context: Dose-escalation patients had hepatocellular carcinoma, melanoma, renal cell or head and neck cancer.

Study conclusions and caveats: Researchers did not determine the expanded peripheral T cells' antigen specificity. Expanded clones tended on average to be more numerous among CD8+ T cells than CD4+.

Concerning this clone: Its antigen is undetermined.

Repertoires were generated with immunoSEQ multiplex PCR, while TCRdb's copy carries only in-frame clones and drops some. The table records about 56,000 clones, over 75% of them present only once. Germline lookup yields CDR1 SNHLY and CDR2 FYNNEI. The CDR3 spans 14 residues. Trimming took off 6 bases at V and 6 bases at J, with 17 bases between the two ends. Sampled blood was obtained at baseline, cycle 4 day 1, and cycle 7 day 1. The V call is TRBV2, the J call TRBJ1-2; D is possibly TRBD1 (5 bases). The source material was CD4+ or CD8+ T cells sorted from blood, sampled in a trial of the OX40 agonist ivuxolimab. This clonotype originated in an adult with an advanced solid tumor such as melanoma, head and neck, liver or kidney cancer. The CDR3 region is CASRGDLPVDGYTF. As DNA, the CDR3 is TGTGCCAGCAGGGGGGACCTTCCCGTCGATGGCTACACCTTC.